This is a list of T cell receptor beta chains from one sample in a study of graft-versus-host responses after intestinal transplantation. Antigen specificity for these receptors is unknown. Generated by immunoSEQ multiplex PCR, the TCRdb table keeps only in-frame clones and is missing some. The sample shows 80,000 to 95,000 clones, approximately 90% of them seen only once. This specimen was unstimulated CD4+ T cells sorted from spleen or lymph node cells, taken before transplant. The receptors shown here come from a human donor who was the organ donor for an intestinal transplant. CDR3s include the opening cysteine and the closing phenylalanine or tryptophan.

v_call	j_call	cdr3_length	cdr3_aa
TRBV6-1	TRBJ2-5	11	CASSEATAEDF
TRBV6-1	TRBJ1-5	14	CASSPSGGYQPQHF
TRBV4-3	TRBJ2-2	16	CASSQTDRPYTGELFF
TRBV2	TRBJ2-5	13	CASSEGLQETQYF
TRBV5-4	TRBJ2-1	15	CASTNAGTGLYEQFF
TRBV4-1	TRBJ2-1	14	CASSGLAGYNEQFF
TRBV5-1	TRBJ2-4	14	CASSLAGGENIQYF
TRBV4-1	TRBJ2-1	16	CASSQESGGPYNEQFF
TRBV5-1	TRBJ2-1	16	CASSFGLAGSYNEQFF
TRBV7-6	TRBJ1-3	16	CASSKKTGVLGNTIYF
TRBV7-8	TRBJ1-4	15	CASSLDPGLDEKLFF
TRBV7-2	TRBJ1-5	14	CASSPGRPLGPQHF
TRBV18	TRBJ2-1	13	CASSLGLGNEQFF
TRBV6-1	TRBJ1-1	14	CATTKGQGNTEAFF
TRBV9	TRBJ1-2	14	CASTVEDRGLGYTF
TRBV30	TRBJ1-1	12	CAWRTGHTEAFF
TRBV9	TRBJ2-1	18	CASSVGLAGDWGYNEQFF
TRBV11-2	TRBJ2-1	14	CASSLVGGQGTQFF
TRBV27	TRBJ2-3	13	CASMVGGVNTQYF
TRBV28	TRBJ2-3	12	CASSSGADTQYF
TRBV30	TRBJ1-3	14	CAWNAGGSGNTIYF
TRBV30	TRBJ1-6	17	CAWNVQILSSYNSPLHF
TRBV15	TRBJ2-7	14	CATSREGPSYEQYF
TRBV5-4	TRBJ2-1	15	CASSQEGGRTNEQFF
TRBV12-5	TRBJ2-7	15	CASGPPGTGFHEQYF
TRBV11-2	TRBJ2-7	15	CASSLLGTGPYEQYF
TRBV7-2	TRBJ2-3	19	CASSSRRGQGVSYTDTQYF
TRBV10-3	TRBJ2-5	18	CAISESGIGGPYQETQYF
TRBV18	TRBJ2-2	15	CASSPDRGLTGELFF
TRBV5-1	TRBJ2-7	14	CASSPLGGSYEQYF
TRBV6-1	TRBJ2-7	20	CASSATAGSRPPTSSYEQYF
TRBV2	TRBJ2-7	14	CASREYFADYEQYF
TRBV5-1	TRBJ2-2	15	CASSLQGANTGELFF
TRBV28	TRBJ2-5	13	CASSLWGGETQYF
TRBV10-3	TRBJ2-1	12	CAITGFYNEQFF
TRBV5-8	TRBJ1-3	15	CASRFGTGFKNTIYF
TRBV6-6	TRBJ2-5	13	CASVTSGGETQYF
TRBV6-5	TRBJ1-1	13	CATRRGAHTEAFF
TRBV6-5	TRBJ1-5	14	CASGSNKANQPQHF
TRBV7-2	TRBJ1-2	13	CASSFNRDYGYTF
TRBV5-1	TRBJ2-5	14	CASSLGTPQGAQYF
TRBV19	TRBJ1-2	13	CASSPRGPYGYTF
TRBV6-1	TRBJ1-1	13	CASSGVRGTEAFF
TRBV5-1	TRBJ2-7	15	CASSSDWQGAGEQYF
TRBV2	TRBJ1-5	13	CASSRTGNQPQHF
TRBV7-9	TRBJ1-1	18	CASSLGTPGQTEITEAFF
TRBV4-3	TRBJ1-2	14	CASSQAPTGGGYTF
TRBV6-6	TRBJ2-5	14	CATAPGTRGETQYF
TRBV10-3	TRBJ1-2	15	CAISPGQGVGYGYTF
TRBV6-1	TRBJ2-5	16	CASSEALTGPGETQYF
TRBV6-6	TRBJ2-7	14	CASSPSLAAHEQYF
TRBV28	TRBJ2-7	15	CASKEGRREKYEQYF
TRBV4-1	TRBJ2-3	13	CASSQDYGGTQYF
TRBV7-9	TRBJ2-3	17	CASATIGLAERGDTQYF
TRBV19	TRBJ2-4	16	CASSMIHVLAKNIQYF
TRBV4-3	TRBJ1-3	15	CASSQDAVSGNTIYF
TRBV4-1	TRBJ1-3	17	CASSQGIARTGGNTIYF
TRBV6-1	TRBJ2-7	15	CASSDAGTRIYEQYF
TRBV19	TRBJ1-6	13	CASSKGWGSPLHF
TRBV18	TRBJ1-5	13	CASSLGGDQPQHF